The source of this TCR beta chain is a study of T cells in narcolepsy. General study findings and limits: Autoreactive HCRT-specific and TRIB2-specific clonotypes were marked in same-patient CSF-versus-blood CD4+ comparisons.

Looked up from germline, CDR1 is MNHNS and CDR2 is SASEGT. V gave up 2 bases and J gave up 5 bases; unmatched junction bases: 2. The CDR3 covers 13 residues. Profiled with immunoSEQ multiplex PCR; TCRdb holds only in-frame clones, not every one. The data show some 16,000 clones, over 60% seen once. In its sample, this clone was seen a few times. Antigen unknown. This rearrangement joins TRBV6-1 to TRBJ1-2; 7 bases agree with TRBD1. The receptor was derived from a human donor with narcolepsy. The source material was CD45RA- memory CD8+ T cells from PBMCs. CDR3 amino acids: CASSEMTGYGYTF. The CDR3 DNA sequence: TGTGCCAGCAGTGAAATGACAGGGTATGGCTACACCTTC.